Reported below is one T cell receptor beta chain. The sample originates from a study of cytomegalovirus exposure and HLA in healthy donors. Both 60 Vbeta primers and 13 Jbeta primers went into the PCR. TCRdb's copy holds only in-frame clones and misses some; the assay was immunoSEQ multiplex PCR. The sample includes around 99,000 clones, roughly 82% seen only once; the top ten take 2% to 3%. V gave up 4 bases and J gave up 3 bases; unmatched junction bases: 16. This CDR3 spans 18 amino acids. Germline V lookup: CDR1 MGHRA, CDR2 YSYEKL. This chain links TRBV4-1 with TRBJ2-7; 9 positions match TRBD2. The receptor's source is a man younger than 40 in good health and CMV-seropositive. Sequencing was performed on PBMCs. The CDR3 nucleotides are TGCGCCAGCAGCCCTAAAGACCCGCGAGCGGGGGGACACTACGAGCAGTACTTC. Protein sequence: CASSPKDPRAGGHYEQYF.